This T cell receptor beta chain was recorded in a study of blood T cell repertoires in COVID-19. The CDR3 runs to 15 residues. V shed 4 bases, J shed 7 bases, and the junction held 4 bases outside the gene matches. CDR1 and CDR2 (germline): SEHNR, FQNEAQ (reference sequence). Assay: immunoSEQ multiplex PCR; the TCRdb copy retains only in-frame clones and omits some. The top ten clones hold 0.75% to 1% of a sample with some 210,000 clones, more than 85% of them seen once. The chain combines TRBV7-9 with TRBJ2-1; 13 bases align to TRBD2. This TCR came from a man in his sixties with COVID-19, enrolled during active disease. The sequenced sample consisted of peripheral blood. CDR3 bases: TGTGCCAGCAGCTGGACTAGCGGGAGATTGAATGAGCAGTTCTTC. As protein: CASSWTSGRLNEQFF.